The sequence of this T cell receptor beta chain was determined in a study of T-cell reconstitution after alpha-beta-depleted transplantation in children. Regarding the study as a whole: Once a year had passed after transplant, T-cell counts and diversity came mostly from newly produced T cells.

Trimming cost V 1 base and J 0 bases, with 9 bases left between them. From germline, CDR1 is SGHRS and CDR2 YFSETQ. The CDR3 is 15 residues long. In this sample, this clonotype turned up many times. Its cognate antigen is unknown. Construction of the TCRbeta library involved unique molecular identifiers. Each CDR3 protein is one row after TCRdb ran MiXCR on the PCR reads. The sample holds about 300,000 distinct CDR3 sequences, almost 8% seen once. The specimen comprised peripheral blood, sampled 360 days after TCRalphabeta/CD19-depleted stem cell transplant. The chain recombines TRBV5-1 with TRBJ2-3; D call uncertain. The receptor comes from a female patient between 2 and 15 years old who had a stem cell transplant for Fanconi anemia, so the T cells may come from the graft donor. The CDR3 region has the DNA TGCGCCAGCAGCTTGAGATCCACTAGCACAGATACGCAGTATTTT. Its translation is CASSLRSTSTDTQYF.